Below are 5 T cell receptor beta chains sequenced from a single sample in a study of T cell responses to AZD1222 COVID-19 vaccine. The assay was immunoSEQ multiplex PCR, and TCRdb's table has in-frame clones only and misses some. The sample has 190,000 or so clones, approximately 93% seen once. The sequences come from peripheral blood, collected 28 days after the second AZD1222 dose. The receptors stem from an adult who received the AZD1222 COVID-19 vaccine.

The V and J genes are TRBV6-2 or TRBV6-3 and TRBJ1-4; D gene ambiguous. This CDR3 has 14 residues. The V gene's germline CDR1 is MNHEY and CDR2 SVGEGT. V gave up 4 bases and J gave up 0 bases, with 6 bases separating them. DNA for the CDR3: TGTGCCAGCAGTTTATTGGCAACTAATGAAAAACTGTTTTTT. Its protein product is CASSLLATNEKLFF.

The chain carries TRBV27 and TRBJ2-3; D is unresolved. Germline CDR1 MNHEY, CDR2 SMNVEV (reference sequence). V lost 3 bases and J 0 bases, leaving 10 bases between the germline ends. The CDR3 consists of 15 residues. The chain's CDR3 is CASSFLSPSTDTQYF. Here the CDR3 DNA reads TGTGCCAGCAGTTTCCTGTCTCCTAGCACAGATACGCAGTATTTT.

V is TRBV11-2 and J is TRBJ1-5; D not resolved. Germline CDR1 reads SGHAT; CDR2 reads FQNNGV. The CDR3 has 15 amino acids. Trimming pared 1 base from V and 3 bases from J, leaving 10 bases between. The CDR3 protein is CASSLAIDNNQPQHF. CDR3 nucleotide sequence: TGTGCCAGCAGCTTAGCCATAGACAACAATCAGCCCCAGCATTTT.

This chain uses TRBV3-1 (or the pseudogene TRBV3-2) with TRBJ2-7; D call uncertain. The ends were cut back, 1 base at V and 4 bases at J, with 5 bases in the middle. The CDR3 extends over 12 amino acids. The germline gives CDR1 LGHDT, CDR2 YNNKEL (reference sequence). In nucleotides, the CDR3 is TGTGCCAGCAGCCAAGTCGGGTACGAGCAGTACTTC. Translating gives CASSQVGYEQYF.

The V gene is TRBV18, the J gene TRBJ1-3; D is perhaps TRBD1 (5 bases). Germline values: CDR1 KGHSH, CDR2 LQKENI. V was trimmed by 2 bases and J by 1 base, leaving 12 bases between them. The CDR3 extends over 16 amino acids. The CDR3 reads CASSPKAGGSGNTIYF. As DNA, the CDR3 is TGTGCCAGCTCACCAAAGGCCGGGGGATCTGGAAACACCATATATTTT.